These 27 T cell receptor beta chains were all obtained from the same sample, sequenced in a study of response to subunit inactivated influenza vaccine. Each CDR3 protein is one row after TCRdb ran MiXCR on the RT-PCR reads. The table shows 530,000 or so distinct CDR3 sequences, with approximately 10% occurring only once. Sequences were derived from PBMCs from blood, sampled on the day of vaccination. The receptors were gathered from a man in his forties or fifties who received an inactivated influenza vaccine.

This clonotype turned up a few times. The chain combines TRBV6-5 with TRBJ2-1; 13 bases line up with TRBD2. The CDR3 is 17 residues long. J was trimmed by 6 bases and V by 2 bases; bases with no gene match: 7. From germline, CDR1 is MNHEY and CDR2 SVGAGI. The CDR3 DNA is TGTGCCAGCAGTTACCCGGGACTAGCGGGGAAACGCAATGAGCAGTTCTTC. This codes for CASSYPGLAGKRNEQFF.

This clonotype has at least ten counts. The CDR3 region has the DNA TGCAGTGCCAAACGGACAGGGGTAGCCGGTTATACGCAGTATTTT. Protein sequence: CSAKRTGVAGYTQYF. This chain connects TRBV20-1 to TRBJ2-3; 9 bases map to TRBD1. The germline V gene has CDR1 DFQATT and CDR2 SNEGSKA (reference sequence). Losses at the gene ends were 6 bases for V and 7 bases for J; bases not matched to a gene: 14. The CDR3 is 15 residues long.

The gene calls are TRBV18 and TRBJ2-1; 7 bases are a match to TRBD1. This CDR3 has 16 residues. The germline gives CDR1 KGHSH, CDR2 LQKENI. The J segment lost 6 bases and the V segment lost 8 bases, leaving 16 bases of the junction unmatched. CDR3 amino acids: CASRQYTGTAFNEQFF. The CDR3 nucleotides are TGTGCCAGCCGCCAGTATACCGGGACAGCCTTCAATGAGCAGTTCTTC.

The gene calls are TRBV27 and TRBJ1-3, with TRBD1 as a possible D gene (6 bases). CDR3 size: 14 residues. Germline lookup yields CDR1 MNHEY and CDR2 SMNVEV (reference sequence). V lost 2 bases and J lost 2, with 7 bases in between. The CDR3 reads CASSLQGTGNTIYF. The CDR3 DNA reads TGTGCCAGCAGTTTACAGGGGACTGGAAACACCATATATTTT.

Only a few counts were recorded for this clonotype. The chain links TRBV11-2 to TRBJ2-4, with D possibly being TRBD2 (5 bases). CDR1 and CDR2 from the germline V gene are SGHAT and FQNNGV. CDR3 length: 13 residues. Trimming pared 1 base from V and 8 bases from J, leaving 9 bases between. The CDR3 DNA reads as TGTGCCAGCAGCTTAGTCTCGAGGGACATTCAGTACTTC. It translates to CASSLVSRDIQYF.

This clonotype was seen repeatedly, ten times or more. The chain links TRBV20-1 to TRBJ2-1; 9 positions match TRBD2. The CDR3 totals 14 residues. Looked up from germline, CDR1 is DFQATT and CDR2 is SNEGSKA (reference sequence). With V trimmed by 6 bases and J by 8 bases, 11 bases remained unmatched. The DNA of the CDR3 is TGCAGTGCCCCCCCCCAGCGGGGGGTTTATGAGCAGTTCTTC. Translated: CSAPPQRGVYEQFF.

This rearrangement joins TRBV5-1 to TRBJ2-7; TRBD1 matches at 10 bases. CDR3 length: 15 amino acids. V shed 2 bases and J 4 bases; nucleotides not matched to a gene: 6. Germline-derived CDR1 and CDR2 are SGHRS and YFSETQ. The chain's CDR3 is CASSFGTGASYEQYF. The CDR3, as DNA: TGCGCCAGCAGCTTCGGGACAGGGGCGTCTTACGAGCAGTACTTC.

This sequence joins TRBV5-1 and TRBJ2-6; weak D call: TRBD2 (6 bases). Trimming took 3 bases from V and 5 from J, leaving 12 bases between them. The CDR3 length is 15 residues. CDR1 and CDR2 (germline): SGHRS, YFSETQ. As DNA, the CDR3 is TGCGCCAGCAGCTCCGGAGGGCGCAGGGCCAACGTCCTGACTTTC. It is translated as CASSSGGRRANVLTF.

This clonotype was observed a few times. This chain connects TRBV2 to TRBJ2-1, with unresolved D. The CDR3 is 10 residues long. V was cut by 10 bases and J by 8 bases, with 9 bases left in between. CDR1 and CDR2 from the germline V gene are SNHLY and FYNNEI. The DNA for the CDR3 is TGTGCCATCGGACGTGATGAGCAGTTCTTC. This encodes CAIGRDEQFF.

This clonotype showed up just a few times. The J gene is TRBJ1-2, the V gene TRBV10-3; D might be TRBD1 (5 bases). Germline V gives CDR1 ENHRY, CDR2 SYGVKD. The ends were cut back, 2 bases at V and 4 bases at J, with 11 bases in the middle. This CDR3 has 14 amino acids. CDR3 protein: CAISEGASSYGYTF. The CDR3 DNA follows: TGTGCCATCAGTGAGGGGGCCTCGAGCTATGGCTACACCTTC.

This clonotype was seen at least ten times. The rearrangement links TRBV3-1 to TRBJ2-1; TRBD1 is a possible D gene (6 bases). Germline-derived CDR1 and CDR2 are LGHDT and YNNKEL (reference sequence). Trimming removed 5 bases from V and 9 bases from J, with 11 bases in between. This CDR3 is built from 12 residues. DNA for the CDR3: TGTGCCAGCAGCAACCAGGGGCGTGAGCAGTTCTTC. It yields the protein CASSNQGREQFF.

The table lists this clonotype with a few counts. This sequence joins TRBV28 and TRBJ2-5; perhaps D is TRBD1 or TRBD2 (5 bases each). V lost 5 bases, J lost 5 bases, and 18 bases lay in between. CDR3 length: 15 amino acids. The germline V gene encodes CDR1 MDHEN and CDR2 SYDVKM. This CDR3 reads CASSPPWAGTETQYF. In DNA form, the CDR3 reads TGTGCCAGCAGTCCCCCTTGGGCAGGGACGGAGACCCAGTACTTC.

In regard to this clonotype: This may arise from a read error, as a much more abundant clone is one base away. The gene calls are TRBV5-1 and TRBJ2-1, with TRBD2 identical over 11 bases. CDR1 and CDR2 from the germline V gene are SGHRS and YFSETQ. The V and J ends lost 8 bases and 9 bases, in that order; junction bases with no gene match: 13. CDR3 length equals 15 residues. CDR3 sequence: CARSGISGGAGEQFF. The CDR3, as DNA: TGCGCCAGGAGCGGAATTAGCGGGGGGGCCGGTGAGCAGTTCTTC.

The DNA for the CDR3 is TGCGCCAGCAGTGAGCCCAGGGGTTCGTACGAGCAGTACTTC. It encodes CASSEPRGSYEQYF. This sequence joins TRBV10-2 and TRBJ2-7; D might be TRBD1 (6 bases). V was clipped by 2 bases and J by 4 bases, with 12 bases between them. CDR1 is WSHSY, CDR2 SAAADI, per germline. There are 14 residues in the CDR3.

This clonotype was found many times. This chain joins TRBV7-2 and TRBJ2-7; 13 bases are shared with TRBD2. Per germline, CDR1 SGHTA and CDR2 FQGNSA. The J segment lost 6 bases and the V segment lost 5 bases, leaving 4 bases of the junction unmatched. CDR3 length: 14 amino acids. The CDR3 spells CASSPGLAGFEQYF. CDR3 bases: TGTGCCAGCAGCCCGGGACTAGCGGGGTTCGAGCAGTACTTC.

This clonotype was detected only a few times. The chain is built from TRBV6-1 and TRBJ2-1, with 8 positions matching TRBD1. The germline gives CDR1 MNHNS, CDR2 SASEGT. This CDR3 has 14 amino acids. With V trimmed by 5 bases and J by 8 bases, 8 bases remained unmatched. The CDR3 coding sequence is TGTGCCAGCAGTACGGACAGGGTATCCGATGAGCAGTTCTTC. Amino acids: CASSTDRVSDEQFF.

The chain links TRBV5-1 to TRBJ2-7, with 7 positions matching TRBD2. The CDR3 consists of 16 residues. Looked up from germline, CDR1 is SGHRS and CDR2 is YFSETQ. After removal of 5 bases from V and 3 bases from J, the junction contained 14 bases not matched to a gene. CDR3 DNA: TGCGCCAGCAGGCCTTCTGGCAGCGGGGCGGTCTACGAGCAGTACTTC. Protein product: CASRPSGSGAVYEQYF. Supplemented by reference TRBV5-1 and TRBJ2-7, the full variable domain reads KAGVTQTPRYLIKTRGQQVTLSCSPISGHRSVSWYQQTPGQGLQFLFEYFSETQRNKGNFPGRFSGRQFSNSRSEMNVSTLELGDSALYLCASRPSGSGAVYEQYFGPGTRLTVT.

This clonotype was seen a handful of times. This chain uses TRBV7-8 with TRBJ2-7; 16 bases fit TRBD2. Germline V gives CDR1 SGHVS, CDR2 FQNEAQ. Trimming at V came to 5 bases and at J to 10 bases, leaving 14 bases not matched to a gene. This CDR3 comprises 17 residues. The CDR3 spells CASSQGLAGGPFFFQYF. CDR3 DNA sequence: TGTGCCAGCAGCCAGGGACTAGCGGGAGGGCCATTTTTTTTCCAGTACTTC.

This clonotype was recorded a few times. V gene TRBV3-1 combines with J gene TRBJ2-2, with a weak D call TRBD1 (6 bases). Trimming removed 2 bases at V and 1 base at J, with 8 bases between. The CDR3 contains 15 residues. Per germline, CDR1 LGHDT and CDR2 YNNKEL (reference sequence). The chain's CDR3 is CASSQWGQNTGELFF. For the CDR3, the DNA is TGTGCCAGCAGCCAATGGGGGCAGAACACCGGGGAGCTGTTTTTT.

This clonotype was picked up a small number of times. The V call is TRBV11-2, the J call TRBJ2-7; no reliable D call. The CDR3 contains 16 residues. Per the germline V gene, CDR1 is SGHAT and CDR2 is FQNNGV. V lost 0 bases and J lost 0, with 12 bases in between. The CDR3 DNA reads TGTGCCAGCAGCTTAGATTTACTCGACCTCTCCTACGAGCAGTACTTC. It specifies CASSLDLLDLSYEQYF. Filled out from reference TRBV11-2 and TRBJ2-7, the complete variable domain reads EAGVAQSPRYKIIEKRQSVAFWCNPISGHATLYWYQQILGQGPKLLIQFQNNGVVDDSQLPKDRFSAERLKGVDSTLKIQPAKLEDSAVYLCASSLDLLDLSYEQYFGPGTRLTVT.

This clonotype was detected only a few times. V usage is TRBV11-2 and J usage is TRBJ2-7; 12 bases agree with TRBD2. The trim removed 0 bases at V and 1 base at J, leaving 1 base unmatched. Germline V gene lookup returns CDR1 SGHAT and CDR2 FQNNGV. CDR3 length: 16 amino acids. For the CDR3, the DNA is TGTGCCAGCAGCTTAGAACTAGCGGGGGGTTCCTACGAGCAGTACTTC. Amino acids: CASSLELAGGSYEQYF.

V is TRBV15 and J is TRBJ2-2; weak D call: TRBD1 (6 bases). This CDR3 is built from 19 residues. Per germline, CDR1 LNHNV and CDR2 YYDKDF (reference sequence). V lost 3 bases, J lost 2 bases, and 22 bases lay in between. The CDR3 coding sequence is TGTGCCACCAGCAGGGTCCAACAGGGTACGTGGATCAACACCGGGGAGCTGTTTTTT. This sequence encodes CATSRVQQGTWINTGELFF.

This clonotype was observed a few times. The genes are TRBV12-3 or TRBV12-4 and TRBJ1-2, with D unclear. V dropped 7 bases and J dropped 7 bases, with 19 bases sitting between them. The CDR3 contains 14 residues. For the CDR3, the DNA is TGTGCCAGCAAAGTCGGGCAGGCCCGCGGTGGCTACACCTTC. Amino acid sequence: CASKVGQARGGYTF.

The rearrangement joins TRBV11-1 to TRBJ1-1; the match to TRBD1 covers 9 bases. The CDR3 has 14 residues. Germline CDR1 reads SGHAT; CDR2 reads FQDESV (reference sequence). V lost 8 bases and J lost 1; bases outside the gene matches: 5. The CDR3 is CASGTGQGNTEAFF. The CDR3 DNA sequence: TGTGCCAGCGGGACAGGGCAAGGGAACACTGAAGCTTTCTTT.

The chain employs TRBV20-1 and TRBJ2-7; D possibly corresponds to TRBD2 (6 bases). V lost 4 bases, J lost 6 bases, and 19 bases lay in between. The CDR3 is 14 amino acids. In germline, CDR1 is DFQATT, CDR2 SNEGSKA (reference sequence). As DNA, the CDR3 is TGCAGTGCTACCGCGCCTTGGGGGGTAGGCGAGCAGTACTTC. This gives the protein CSATAPWGVGEQYF.

The sample holds a few counts of this clonotype. This chain joins TRBV11-2 and TRBJ1-3; 7 nucleotides match TRBD1. The CDR3 sequence is 18 residues long. V dropped 1 base and J dropped 0; count of bases not matched to a gene: 9. Germline CDR1 and CDR2: SGHAT and FQNNGV. The CDR3 region is CASSLVPDRPSSGNTIYF. CDR3 nucleotides: TGTGCCAGCAGCTTAGTCCCGGACAGGCCGAGCTCTGGAAACACCATATATTTT.

This clonotype was seen only a few times. The V call is TRBV7-9, the J call TRBJ2-3; D is unresolved. Germline CDR1 SEHNR, CDR2 FQNEAQ (reference sequence). The CDR3 runs to 13 residues. Trimming pared 5 bases from V and 5 bases from J, leaving 11 bases between. CDR3 region: CASSTSTGDTQYF. For the CDR3, the DNA is TGTGCCAGCAGCACAAGCACTGGAGATACGCAGTATTTT.